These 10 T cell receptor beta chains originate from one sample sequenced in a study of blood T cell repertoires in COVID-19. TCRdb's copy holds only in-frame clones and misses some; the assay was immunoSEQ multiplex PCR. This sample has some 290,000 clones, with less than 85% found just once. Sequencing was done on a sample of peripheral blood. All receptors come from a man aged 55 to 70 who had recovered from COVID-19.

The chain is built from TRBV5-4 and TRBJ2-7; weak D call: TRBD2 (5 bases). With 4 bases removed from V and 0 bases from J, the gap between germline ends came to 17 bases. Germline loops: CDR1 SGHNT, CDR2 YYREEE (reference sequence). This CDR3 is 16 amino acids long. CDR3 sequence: CASSDDGAGLSYEQYF. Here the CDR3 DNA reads TGTGCCAGCAGCGACGATGGCGCGGGCCTCTCCTACGAGCAGTACTTC.

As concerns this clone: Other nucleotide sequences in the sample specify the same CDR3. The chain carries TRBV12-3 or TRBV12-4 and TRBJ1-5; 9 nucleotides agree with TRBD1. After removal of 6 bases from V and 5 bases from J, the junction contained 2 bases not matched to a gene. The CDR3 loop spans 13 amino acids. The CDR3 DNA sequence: TGTGCCAGCAGGGGACAGGGTCATCAGCCCCAGCATTTT. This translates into CASRGQGHQPQHF.

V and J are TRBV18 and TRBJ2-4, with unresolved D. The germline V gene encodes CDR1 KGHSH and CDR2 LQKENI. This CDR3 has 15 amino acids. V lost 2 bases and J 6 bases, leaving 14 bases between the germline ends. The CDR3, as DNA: TGTGCCAGCTCACCAAAGATAAACAACCCAAACATTCAGTACTTC. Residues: CASSPKINNPNIQYF. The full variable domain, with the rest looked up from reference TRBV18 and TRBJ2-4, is NAGVMQNPRHLVRRRGQEARLRCSPMKGHSHVYWYRQLPEEGLKFMVYLQKENIIDESGMPKERFSAEFPKEGPSILRIQQVVRGDSAAYFCASSPKINNPNIQYFGAGTRLSVL.

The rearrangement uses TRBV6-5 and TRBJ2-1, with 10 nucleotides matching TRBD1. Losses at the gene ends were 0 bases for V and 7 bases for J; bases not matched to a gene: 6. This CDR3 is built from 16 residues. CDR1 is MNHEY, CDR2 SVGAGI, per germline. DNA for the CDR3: TGTGCCAGCAGTTACTCCCGGGACAGGGGCGGAAATGAGCAGTTCTTC. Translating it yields CASSYSRDRGGNEQFF.

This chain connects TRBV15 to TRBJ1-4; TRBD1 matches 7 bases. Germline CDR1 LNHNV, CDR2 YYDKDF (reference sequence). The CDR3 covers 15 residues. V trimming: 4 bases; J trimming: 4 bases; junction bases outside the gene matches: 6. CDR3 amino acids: CATSKPDRYNEKLFF. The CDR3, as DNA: TGTGCCACCAGCAAACCGGACAGGTATAATGAAAAACTGTTTTTT.

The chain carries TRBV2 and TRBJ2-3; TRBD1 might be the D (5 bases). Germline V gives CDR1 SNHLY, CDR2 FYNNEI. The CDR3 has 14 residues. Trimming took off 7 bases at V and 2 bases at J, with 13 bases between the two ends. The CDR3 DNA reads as TGTGCCAGCAAGCAGGGATTGAACACAGATACGCAGTATTTT. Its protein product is CASKQGLNTDTQYF.

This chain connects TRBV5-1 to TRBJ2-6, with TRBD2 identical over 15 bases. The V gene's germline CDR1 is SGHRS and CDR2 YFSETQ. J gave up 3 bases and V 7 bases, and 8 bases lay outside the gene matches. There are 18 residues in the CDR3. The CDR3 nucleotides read TGCGCCAGCGAACTCGGACTAGCGGGAGGGTTTGGGGCCAACGTCCTGACTTTC. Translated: CASELGLAGGFGANVLTF.

CDR3: CASSEAGTLNYGYTF. In DNA, the CDR3 is TGTGCCAGCAGTGAAGCTGGGACTTTAAACTATGGCTACACCTTC. The V gene is TRBV6-1, the J gene TRBJ1-2, with a possible D match to TRBD1 (5 bases). The germline CDR1 and CDR2 sequences are MNHNS and SASEGT. The V end was cut by 0 bases, the J end by 2 bases, with 10 bases between. This CDR3 has 15 amino acids.

The CDR3 DNA sequence: TGTGCCAGCAGCTTATTAGCGGGAGGCGGGGGAGATACGCAGTATTTT. It codes for CASSLLAGGGGDTQYF. J is TRBJ2-3 and V is TRBV7-6, with 10 bases identical to TRBD2. Germline V gives CDR1 SGHVS, CDR2 FNYEAQ. The CDR3 runs 16 residues. Trimming cost V 2 bases and J 5 bases; bases outside gene matches: 7.

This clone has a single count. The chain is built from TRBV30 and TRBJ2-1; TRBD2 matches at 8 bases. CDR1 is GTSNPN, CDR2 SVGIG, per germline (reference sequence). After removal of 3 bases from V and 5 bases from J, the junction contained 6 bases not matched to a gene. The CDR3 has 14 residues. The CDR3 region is CAWSLSGTNNEQFF. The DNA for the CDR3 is TGTGCCTGGAGCCTTAGCGGGACCAACAATGAGCAGTTCTTC.